The clone carrying this T cell receptor beta chain turned up a few times. Its antigen is unknown. Extracted from the samples, RNA was reverse transcribed into cDNA to serve as the sequencing template. Sequencing was performed with immunoSEQ multiplex PCR; in TCRdb, only in-frame clones are kept and a portion is missing. The profile shows 100,000 to 150,000 clones, about 46% of them singletons. The data were obtained in a study of CD8+ T cells in alopecia areata. Study-wide findings and caveats: Possibly because of HLA-related factors, TCR sharing was less clear across patients than in mice.

The CDR3 runs 14 residues. Germline values: CDR1 SGHKS, CDR2 YYEKEE (reference sequence). The J segment lost 5 bases and the V segment lost 2 bases, leaving 5 bases of the junction unmatched. This TCR was recovered from a human donor with alopecia areata. This specimen was CD8+ T cells sorted from blood, taken at week 0. The chain recombines TRBV5-5 with TRBJ2-3, with 7 bases matching TRBD2. CDR3 sequence: CASSLAGRGDTQYF. The CDR3, as DNA: TGTGCCAGCAGCTTAGCGGGGAGAGGAGATACGCAGTATTTT.